The 3 T cell receptor beta chains listed next were all sequenced from one sample in a study of blood T cells in healthy people across ages. Primed by a sample-barcoded 5' primer and a J-beta primer mix, a second PCR proceeded for roughly 7 to 12 cycles. TCRdb analysed the 5' RACE reads with MiXCR anew, one entry per CDR3 protein. The data contain about 970,000 distinct CDR3 sequences, roughly 51% of them singletons. Sequencing used blood. These receptors were obtained from a woman in her sixties or seventies in good health.

The chain carries TRBV6-2 or TRBV6-3 and TRBJ2-7; 12 bases agree with TRBD2. The CDR3 runs to 15 residues. V was pared by 7 bases and J by 1 base, with 5 bases of the junction left unmatched. In germline, CDR1 is MNHEY, CDR2 SVGEGT. CDR3 bases: TGTGCCAGCACTCGACTAGCGGGAGAGTCCTACGAGCAGTACTTC. It is translated as CASTRLAGESYEQYF.

The J gene is TRBJ2-1, the V gene TRBV4-1; 9 bases map to TRBD2. Trimming at V came to 0 bases and at J to 9 bases, leaving 18 bases not matched to a gene. Germline V gene sequence: CDR1 MGHRA, CDR2 YSYEKL. The CDR3 extends over 19 amino acids. The CDR3 DNA reads TGCGCCAGCAGCCAAGATATAGCCGGGCTAGCGGGGCCCTTACGTGAGCAGTTCTTC. Translated, it gives CASSQDIAGLAGPLREQFF.

This chain connects TRBV9 to TRBJ1-1; D is ambiguous. Trimming stripped 1 base from V and 1 base from J, with 14 bases between. Looked up from germline, CDR1 is SGDLS and CDR2 is YYNGEE. This CDR3 region has 16 residues. The CDR3 spells CASSVSGTVSNTEAFF. In nucleotides, the CDR3 is TGTGCCAGCAGCGTATCGGGAACAGTATCGAACACTGAAGCTTTCTTT. The whole variable domain, remainder taken from reference TRBV9 and TRBJ1-1, is DSGVTQTPKHLITATGQRVTLRCSPRSGDLSVYWYQQSLDQGLQFLIQYYNGEERAKGNILERFSAQQFPDLHSELNLSSLELGDSALYFCASSVSGTVSNTEAFFGQGTRLTVV.